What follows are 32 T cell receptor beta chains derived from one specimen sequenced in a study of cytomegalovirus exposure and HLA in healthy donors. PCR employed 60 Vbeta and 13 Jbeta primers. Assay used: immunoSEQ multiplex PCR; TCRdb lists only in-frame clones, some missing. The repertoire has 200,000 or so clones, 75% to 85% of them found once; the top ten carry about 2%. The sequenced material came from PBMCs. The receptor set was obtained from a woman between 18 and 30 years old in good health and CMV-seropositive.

This CDR3 is CASSLLPGGDTEAFF. The CDR3, as DNA: TGTGCCAGCAGCCTACTTCCGGGGGGCGACACTGAAGCTTTCTTT. This chain uses TRBV14 with TRBJ1-1; TRBD1 is a possible D gene (6 bases). V was trimmed by 4 bases and J by 3 bases, leaving 15 bases between them. The CDR3 is 15 residues long. Germline loops: CDR1 SGHDN, CDR2 FVKESK.

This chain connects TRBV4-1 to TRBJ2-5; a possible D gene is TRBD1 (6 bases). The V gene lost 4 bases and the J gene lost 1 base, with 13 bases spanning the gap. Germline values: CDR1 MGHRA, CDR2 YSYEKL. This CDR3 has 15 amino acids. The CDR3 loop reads CASSPTPRGQETQYF. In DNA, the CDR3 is TGCGCCAGCAGCCCGACTCCCAGGGGCCAAGAGACCCAGTACTTC.

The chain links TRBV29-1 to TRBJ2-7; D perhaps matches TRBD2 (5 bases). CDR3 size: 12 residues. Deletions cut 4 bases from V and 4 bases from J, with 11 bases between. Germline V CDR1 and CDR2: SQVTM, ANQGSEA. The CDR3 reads CSVAGSGYEQYF. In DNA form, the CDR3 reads TGCAGCGTTGCGGGGTCTGGGTACGAGCAGTACTTC.

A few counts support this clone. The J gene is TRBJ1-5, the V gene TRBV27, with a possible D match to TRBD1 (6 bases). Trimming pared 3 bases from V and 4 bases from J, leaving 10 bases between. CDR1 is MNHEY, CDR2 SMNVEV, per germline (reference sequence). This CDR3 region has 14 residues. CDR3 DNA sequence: TGTGCCAGCAGTTTCGACAGGCAGAATCAGCCCCAGCATTTT. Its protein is CASSFDRQNQPQHF.

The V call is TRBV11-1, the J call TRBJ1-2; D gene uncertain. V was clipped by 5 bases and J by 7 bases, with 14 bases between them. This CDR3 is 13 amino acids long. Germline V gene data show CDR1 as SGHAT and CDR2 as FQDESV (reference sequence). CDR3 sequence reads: CASSPTLGSGYTF. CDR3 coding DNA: TGTGCCAGCAGCCCTACATTGGGGAGTGGCTACACCTTC.

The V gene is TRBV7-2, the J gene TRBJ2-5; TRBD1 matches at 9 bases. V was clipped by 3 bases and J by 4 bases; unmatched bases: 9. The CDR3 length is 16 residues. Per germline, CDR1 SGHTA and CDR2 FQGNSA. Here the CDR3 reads CASSFLQGALSETQYF. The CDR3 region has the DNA TGTGCCAGCAGCTTCCTACAGGGGGCCCTTTCAGAGACCCAGTACTTC. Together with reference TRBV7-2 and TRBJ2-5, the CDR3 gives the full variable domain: GAGVSQSPSNKVTEKGKDVELRCDPISGHTALYWYRQSLGQGLEFLIYFQGNSAPDKSGLPSDRFSAERTGGSVSTLTIQRTQQEDSAVYLCASSFLQGALSETQYFGPGTRLLVL.

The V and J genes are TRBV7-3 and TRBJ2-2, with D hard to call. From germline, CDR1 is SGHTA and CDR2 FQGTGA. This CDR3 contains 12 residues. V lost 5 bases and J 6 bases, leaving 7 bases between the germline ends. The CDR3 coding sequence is TGTGCCAGCAGCGGCGGCCCCGGGGAGCTGTTTTTT. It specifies CASSGGPGELFF.

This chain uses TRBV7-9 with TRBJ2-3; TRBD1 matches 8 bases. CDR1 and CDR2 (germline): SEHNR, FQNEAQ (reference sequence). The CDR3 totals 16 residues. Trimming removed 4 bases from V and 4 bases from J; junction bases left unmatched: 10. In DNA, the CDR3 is TGTGCCAGCAGCTGGGGGGCAGGGGGCGGCCCAGATACGCAGTATTTT. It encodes CASSWGAGGGPDTQYF.

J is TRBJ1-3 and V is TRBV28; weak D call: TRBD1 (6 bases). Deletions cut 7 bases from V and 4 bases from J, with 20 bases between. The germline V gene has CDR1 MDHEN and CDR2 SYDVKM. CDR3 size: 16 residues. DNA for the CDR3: TGTGCCAGCATAAACCTCAGGGGCGATGCCGGAAACACCATATATTTT. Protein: CASINLRGDAGNTIYF.

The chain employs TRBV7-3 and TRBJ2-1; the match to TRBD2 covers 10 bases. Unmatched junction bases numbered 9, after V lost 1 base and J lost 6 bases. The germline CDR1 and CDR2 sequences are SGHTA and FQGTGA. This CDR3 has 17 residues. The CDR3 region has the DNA TGTGCCAGCAGCTTAATAGGACCAGCGGGGGGGCCCAATGAGCAGTTCTTC. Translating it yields CASSLIGPAGGPNEQFF.

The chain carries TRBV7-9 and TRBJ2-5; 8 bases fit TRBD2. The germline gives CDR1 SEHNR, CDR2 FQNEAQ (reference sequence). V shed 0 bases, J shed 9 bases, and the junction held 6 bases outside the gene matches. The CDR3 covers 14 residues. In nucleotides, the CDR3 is TGTGCCAGCAGCTTAGCTAGCGGGGAAGTGGCCCAGTACTTC. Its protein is CASSLASGEVAQYF.

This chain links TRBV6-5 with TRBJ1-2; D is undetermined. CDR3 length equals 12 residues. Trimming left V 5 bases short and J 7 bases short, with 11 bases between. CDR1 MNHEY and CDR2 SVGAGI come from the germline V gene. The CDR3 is CASSESSVGYTF. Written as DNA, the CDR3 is TGTGCCAGCAGTGAATCCAGTGTTGGCTACACCTTC.

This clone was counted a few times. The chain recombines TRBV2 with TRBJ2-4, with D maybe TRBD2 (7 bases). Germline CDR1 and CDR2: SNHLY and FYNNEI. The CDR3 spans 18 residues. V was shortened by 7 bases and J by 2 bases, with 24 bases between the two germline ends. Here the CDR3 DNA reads TGTGCCAGCATGGGTCCTAGGGGGGGGAACGTAACCAAAAACATTCAGTACTTC. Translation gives CASMGPRGGNVTKNIQYF.

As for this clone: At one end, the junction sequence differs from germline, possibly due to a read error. The CDR3 DNA follows: TGTGCCAGCAGCTTAGGGTTGGGGGGTACCAAAAACAGTCAGTACTTC. Its translation: CASSLGLGGTKNSQYF. This chain links TRBV5-6 with TRBJ2-4; possibly TRBD2 for D (6 bases). CDR1 and CDR2 (germline): SGHDT, YYEEEE. This CDR3 spans 16 amino acids.

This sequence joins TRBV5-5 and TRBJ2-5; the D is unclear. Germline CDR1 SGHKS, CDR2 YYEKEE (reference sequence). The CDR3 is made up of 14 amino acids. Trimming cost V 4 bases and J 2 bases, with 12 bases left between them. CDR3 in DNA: TGTGCCAGCAGCGGCTTCGAGACACAAGAGACCCAGTACTTC. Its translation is CASSGFETQETQYF.

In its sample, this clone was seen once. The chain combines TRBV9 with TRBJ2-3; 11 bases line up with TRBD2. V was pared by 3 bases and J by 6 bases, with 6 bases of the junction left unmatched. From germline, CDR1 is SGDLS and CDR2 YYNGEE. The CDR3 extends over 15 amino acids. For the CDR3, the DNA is TGTGCCAGCAGCGATAGCGGGGGGGTCCGGGATACGCAGTATTTT. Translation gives CASSDSGGVRDTQYF.

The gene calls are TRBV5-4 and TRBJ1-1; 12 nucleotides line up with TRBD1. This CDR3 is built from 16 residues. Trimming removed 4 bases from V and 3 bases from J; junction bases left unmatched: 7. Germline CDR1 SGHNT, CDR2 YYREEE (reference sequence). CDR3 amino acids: CASSTGQGAQDTEAFF. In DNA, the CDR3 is TGTGCCAGCAGCACGGGACAGGGGGCGCAGGACACTGAAGCTTTCTTT.

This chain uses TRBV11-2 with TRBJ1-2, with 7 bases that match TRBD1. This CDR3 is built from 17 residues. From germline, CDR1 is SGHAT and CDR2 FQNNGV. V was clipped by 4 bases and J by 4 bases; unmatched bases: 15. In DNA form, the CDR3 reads TGTGCCAGCAGCTCCCTTCGGACAGGTAGAATACCCTATGGCTACACCTTC. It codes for CASSSLRTGRIPYGYTF. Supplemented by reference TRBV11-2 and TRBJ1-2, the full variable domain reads EAGVAQSPRYKIIEKRQSVAFWCNPISGHATLYWYQQILGQGPKLLIQFQNNGVVDDSQLPKDRFSAERLKGVDSTLKIQPAKLEDSAVYLCASSSLRTGRIPYGYTFGSGTRLTVV.

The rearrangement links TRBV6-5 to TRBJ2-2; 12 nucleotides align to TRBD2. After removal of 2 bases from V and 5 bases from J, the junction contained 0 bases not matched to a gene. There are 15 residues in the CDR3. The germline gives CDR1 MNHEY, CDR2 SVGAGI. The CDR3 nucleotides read TGTGCCAGCAGTTACACTAGCGGGGGGACCGGGGAGCTGTTTTTT. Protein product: CASSYTSGGTGELFF.

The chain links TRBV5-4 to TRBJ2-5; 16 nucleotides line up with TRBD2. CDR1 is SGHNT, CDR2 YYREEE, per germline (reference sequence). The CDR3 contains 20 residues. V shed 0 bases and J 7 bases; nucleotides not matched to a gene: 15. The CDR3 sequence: CASSLVGTSGGAAPIRTQYF. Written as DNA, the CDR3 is TGTGCCAGCAGCTTGGTTGGGACTAGCGGGGGGGCCGCCCCTATCCGGACCCAGTACTTC.

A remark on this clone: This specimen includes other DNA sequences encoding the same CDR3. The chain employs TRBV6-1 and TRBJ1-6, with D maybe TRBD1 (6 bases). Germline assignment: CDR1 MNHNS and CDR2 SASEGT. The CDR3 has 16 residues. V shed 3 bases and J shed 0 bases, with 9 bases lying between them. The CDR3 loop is CASSEDRDSYNSPLHF. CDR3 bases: TGTGCCAGCAGTGAGGACAGAGACTCCTATAATTCACCCCTCCACTTT.

CDR3 nucleotide sequence: TGTGCCAGCAGTTTCGGACAGAAGGGCGAAAAACTGTTTTTT. As protein: CASSFGQKGEKLFF. The V gene is TRBV5-6, the J gene TRBJ1-4; TRBD1 is a possible D gene (6 bases). Germline assignment: CDR1 SGHDT and CDR2 YYEEEE. There are 14 residues in the CDR3. Trimming took off 5 bases at V and 8 bases at J, with 16 bases between the two ends.

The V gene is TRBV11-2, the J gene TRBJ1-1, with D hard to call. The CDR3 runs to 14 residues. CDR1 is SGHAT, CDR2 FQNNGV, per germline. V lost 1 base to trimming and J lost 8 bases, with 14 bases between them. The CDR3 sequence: CASSLALSGVEAFF. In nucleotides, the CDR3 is TGTGCCAGCAGCTTAGCTCTTTCCGGGGTGGAAGCTTTCTTT.

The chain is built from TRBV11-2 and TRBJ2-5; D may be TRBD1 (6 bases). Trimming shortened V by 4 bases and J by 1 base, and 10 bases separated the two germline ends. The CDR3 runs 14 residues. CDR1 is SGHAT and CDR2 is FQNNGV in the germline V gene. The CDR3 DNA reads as TGTGCCAGCAGCTCAACAGGGTTCCAAGAGACCCAGTACTTC. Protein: CASSSTGFQETQYF.

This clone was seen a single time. The CDR3 DNA follows: TGTGCCATAAGTCGGGCTAGCGGGGGTGGCACAGATACGCAGTATTTT. Translating it yields CAISRASGGGTDTQYF. The genes are TRBV10-3 and TRBJ2-3; TRBD2 matches 10 bases. V shed 9 bases and J 1 base; nucleotides not matched to a gene: 10. The germline gives CDR1 ENHRY, CDR2 SYGVKD. The CDR3 loop spans 16 amino acids.

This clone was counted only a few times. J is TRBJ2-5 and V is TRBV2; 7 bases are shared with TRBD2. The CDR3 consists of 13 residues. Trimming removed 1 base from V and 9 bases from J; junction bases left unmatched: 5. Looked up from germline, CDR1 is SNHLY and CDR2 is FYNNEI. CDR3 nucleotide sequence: TGTGCCAGCAGTGAAGTTTTCCTAGCGGCCCAGTACTTC. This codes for CASSEVFLAAQYF. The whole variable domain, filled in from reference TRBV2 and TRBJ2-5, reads EPEVTQTPSHQVTQMGQEVILRCVPISNHLYFYWYRQILGQKVEFLVSFYNNEISEKSEIFDDQFSVERPDGSNFTLKIRSTKLEDSAMYFCASSEVFLAAQYFGPGTRLLVL.

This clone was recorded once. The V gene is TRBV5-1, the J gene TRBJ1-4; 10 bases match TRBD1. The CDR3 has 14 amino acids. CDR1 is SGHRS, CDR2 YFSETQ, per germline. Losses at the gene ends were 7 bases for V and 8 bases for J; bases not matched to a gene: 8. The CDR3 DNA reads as TGCGCCAGCGGTTCCGGGACAGGGGAAGAAAAACTGTTTTTT. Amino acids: CASGSGTGEEKLFF.

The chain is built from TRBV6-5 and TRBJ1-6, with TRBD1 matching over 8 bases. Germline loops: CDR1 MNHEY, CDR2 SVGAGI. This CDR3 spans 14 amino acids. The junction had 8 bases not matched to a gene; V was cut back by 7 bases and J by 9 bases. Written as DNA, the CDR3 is TGTGCCAGCAAACCGGACAGGGAGAGTTCACCCCTCCACTTT. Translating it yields CASKPDRESSPLHF.

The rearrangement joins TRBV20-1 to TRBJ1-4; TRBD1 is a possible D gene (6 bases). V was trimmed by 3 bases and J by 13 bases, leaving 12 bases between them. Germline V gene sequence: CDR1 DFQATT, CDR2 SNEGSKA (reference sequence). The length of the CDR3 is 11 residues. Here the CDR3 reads CSASRQVSLFF. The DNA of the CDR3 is TGCAGTGCTAGTCGACAGGTATCACTGTTTTTT.

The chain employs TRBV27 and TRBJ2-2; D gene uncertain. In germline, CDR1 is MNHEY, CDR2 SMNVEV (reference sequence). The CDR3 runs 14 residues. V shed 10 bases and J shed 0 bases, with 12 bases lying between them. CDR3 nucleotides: TGTGCCACCCGTTGGCACACGAACACCGGGGAGCTGTTTTTT. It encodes CATRWHTNTGELFF.

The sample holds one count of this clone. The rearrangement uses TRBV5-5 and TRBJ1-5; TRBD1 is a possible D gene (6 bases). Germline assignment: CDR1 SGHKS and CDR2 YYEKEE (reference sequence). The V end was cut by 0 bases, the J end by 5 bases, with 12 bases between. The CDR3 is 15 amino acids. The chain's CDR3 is CASSLGTALDQPQHF. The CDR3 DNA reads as TGTGCCAGCAGCTTGGGGACAGCTCTCGATCAGCCCCAGCATTTT.

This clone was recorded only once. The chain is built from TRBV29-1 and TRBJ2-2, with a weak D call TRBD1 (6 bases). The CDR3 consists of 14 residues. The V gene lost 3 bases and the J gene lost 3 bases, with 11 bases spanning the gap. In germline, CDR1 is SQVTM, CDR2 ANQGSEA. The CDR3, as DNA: TGCAGCGTTGATGATGGACAGTACACCGGGGAGCTGTTTTTT. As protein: CSVDDGQYTGELFF.